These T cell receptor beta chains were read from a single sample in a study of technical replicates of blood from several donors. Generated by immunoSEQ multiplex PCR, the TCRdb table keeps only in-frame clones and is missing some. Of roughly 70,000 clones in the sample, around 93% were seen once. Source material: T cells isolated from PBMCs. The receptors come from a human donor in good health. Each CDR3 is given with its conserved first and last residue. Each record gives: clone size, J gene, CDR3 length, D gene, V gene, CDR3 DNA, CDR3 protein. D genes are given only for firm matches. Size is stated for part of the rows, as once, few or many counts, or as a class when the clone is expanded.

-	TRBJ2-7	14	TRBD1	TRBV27	TGTGCCAGCAGCCATGGACAGGGTAGCTACGAGCAGTACTTC	CASSHGQGSYEQYF
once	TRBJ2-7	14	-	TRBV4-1	TGCGCCAGCAGCCAAGATAGCCCGGGGGACGAGCAGTACTTC	CASSQDSPGDEQYF
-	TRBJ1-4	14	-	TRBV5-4	TGTGCCAGCAGCTTGCGTGGGCCTCGGGAAAAACTGTTTTTT	CASSLRGPREKLFF
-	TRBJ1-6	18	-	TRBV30	TGTGCCTGGAGGGGCTCGGTCACAGTTATTTACTATAATTCACCCCTCCACTTT	CAWRGSVTVIYYNSPLHF
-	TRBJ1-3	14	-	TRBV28	TGTGCCAGCAGTACCAGCGGGCGAGGAAACACCATATATTTT	CASSTSGRGNTIYF
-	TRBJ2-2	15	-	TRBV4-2	TGTGCCAGCAGCCCCCGGGACATAGACACCGGGGAGCTGTTTTTT	CASSPRDIDTGELFF
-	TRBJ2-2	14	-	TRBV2	TGTGCCAGCAGTAAGGGGTGGCTGGCCGGGGAGCTGTTTTTT	CASSKGWLAGELFF
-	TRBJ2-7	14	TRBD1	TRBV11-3	TGTGCCAGCACCCCGACAGGGGGCTCCTACGAGCAGTACTTC	CASTPTGGSYEQYF
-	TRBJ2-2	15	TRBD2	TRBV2	TGTGCCAGCATGTCCCGGGAGGGCTTGACCGGGGAGCTGTTTTTT	CASMSREGLTGELFF
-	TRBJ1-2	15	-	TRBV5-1	TGCGCCAGCAGTCACACAGGAGACACTAACTATGGCTACACCTTC	CASSHTGDTNYGYTF
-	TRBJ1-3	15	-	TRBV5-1	TGCGCCAGCAGCTTGTTCTCACAGTCTGGAAACACCATATATTTT	CASSLFSQSGNTIYF
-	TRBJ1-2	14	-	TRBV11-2	TGTGCCAGCAGCTTAGAGGCGGGACGTTATGGCTACACCTTC	CASSLEAGRYGYTF
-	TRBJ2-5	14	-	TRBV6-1	TGTGCCGCGGGTCAATGGGAGGTTGGAGAGACCCAGTACTTC	CAAGQWEVGETQYF
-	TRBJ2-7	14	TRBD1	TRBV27	TGTGCCAGCAGTGCAACAGGGGGCCACTACGAGCAGTACTTC	CASSATGGHYEQYF
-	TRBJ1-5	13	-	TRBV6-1	TGTGCCAGCAGTGAAGGGACTGTTGACACCCAGCATTTT	CASSEGTVDTQHF
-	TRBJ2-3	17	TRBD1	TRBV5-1	TGCGCCAGCAGCTTGGCGGGGACAGGGGGCAACACAGATACGCAGTATTTT	CASSLAGTGGNTDTQYF